One and the same sample provided the 5 T cell receptor beta chains below, sequenced in a study of CD8+ T cells in alopecia areata. cDNA serving as the sequencing template came from extracted, reverse transcribed RNA. Produced via immunoSEQ multiplex PCR; TCRdb's table is partial and in-frame only. The data show 150,000 or so clones, around 47% seen once. The sample was CD4+ T cells sorted from blood. These receptors came from a human donor with alopecia areata.

This clone has a handful of counts. The gene calls are TRBV7-2 and TRBJ2-7; D is unresolved. Germline V lookup: CDR1 SGHTA, CDR2 FQGNSA. The CDR3 is made up of 15 amino acids. V shed 5 bases and J shed 0 bases, with 14 bases lying between them. The CDR3 is CASSVGRGISYEQYF. The DNA of the CDR3 is TGTGCCAGCAGCGTCGGACGCGGTATCTCCTACGAGCAGTACTTC.

The chain employs TRBV28 and TRBJ2-1, with a possible D match to TRBD2 (5 bases). The V and J ends lost 1 base and 7 bases respectively, with 17 bases between them. This CDR3 is built from 16 residues. Germline CDR1 and CDR2: MDHEN and SYDVKM. CDR3 nucleotides: TGTGCCAGCAGTTTATCCGGCGGGCTATTTGGTAATGAGCAGTTCTTC. Translation: CASSLSGGLFGNEQFF. The complete variable domain, with remaining parts taken from reference TRBV28 and TRBJ2-1, reads DVKVTQSSRYLVKRTGEKVFLECVQDMDHENMFWYRQDPGLGLRLIYFSYDVKMKEKGDIPEGYSVSREKKERFSLILESASTNQTSMYLCASSLSGGLFGNEQFFGPGTRLTVL.

The V and J genes are TRBV5-6 and TRBJ2-7, with a possible D match to TRBD2 (5 bases). The V gene lost 6 bases and the J gene lost 3 bases, with 7 bases spanning the gap. The CDR3 spans 11 residues. CDR1 and CDR2 (germline): SGHDT, YYEEEE. The CDR3 DNA is TGTGCCAGCACCGGGAACTACGAGCAGTACTTC. This codes for CASTGNYEQYF.

The rearrangement links TRBV11-3 to TRBJ2-1; 7 bases map to TRBD2. The CDR3 is made up of 14 amino acids. The germline V gene has CDR1 SGHNT and CDR2 YENEEA. V was pared by 2 bases and J by 6 bases, with 4 bases of the junction left unmatched. This CDR3 reads CASSLREVLNEQFF. CDR3 DNA sequence: TGTGCCAGCAGCTTACGGGAGGTTCTCAATGAGCAGTTCTTC.

The gene calls are TRBV7-2 and TRBJ2-1; 10 positions agree with TRBD1. V lost 5 bases to trimming and J lost 6 bases; unmatched junction nucleotides: 10. Germline lookup yields CDR1 SGHTA and CDR2 FQGNSA. CDR3 length: 16 residues. CDR3 loop: CASSQTPGQGRNEQFF. CDR3 DNA: TGTGCCAGCAGCCAAACCCCGGGACAGGGGCGCAATGAGCAGTTCTTC.